This T cell receptor beta chain was found in a study of T cell repertoires in cytomegalovirus infection. The wider study: Epitope selection comprised recently identified HLA-C-restricted CMV epitopes and well-studied HLA-B-restricted CMV epitopes. Public TCR beta signatures were indicative of both CMV infection and a matching HLA type. Regarding the study as a whole: HLA-C-restricted, CMV-specific TCR beta clonotypes were dominant ex vivo.

As for this clonotype: As yet, its antigen is unknown.

Via MiXCR, TCRdb re-called the reads, giving one row per CDR3 protein. The sample carries fewer than 350,000 distinct CDR3 sequences, approximately 32% recorded once. CDR1 SEHNR and CDR2 FQNEAQ come from the germline V gene (reference sequence). V was pared by 4 bases and J by 2 bases, with 12 bases between. This CDR3 spans 14 amino acids. V is TRBV7-9 and J is TRBJ2-7; no definite D call. The sequencing here drew on cultured PBMCs, taken from culture after CMV antigen stimulation. This TCR was sampled from a human donor in good health (CMV status not recorded). Some clones in this sample may be carry-over from other donors' samples. In DNA form, the CDR3 reads TGTGCCAGCAGCTACCGAGCAGGTACCTACGAGCAGTACTTC. Translated, it gives CASSYRAGTYEQYF.